The present T cell receptor (beta chain) was sequenced within a study of cytomegalovirus exposure and HLA in healthy donors. As to this clone: Its antigen is as yet unknown.

Findings of the study overall: According to the study, roughly 160 TCR beta chains were cytomegalovirus-associated.

60 Vbeta and 13 Jbeta primers were used in PCR. The assay was immunoSEQ multiplex PCR, and TCRdb's table has in-frame clones only and misses some. The sample yields fewer than 250,000 clones, 65% to 85% seen once. The sequenced material came from PBMCs. The TCR originated in a man between 18 and 29 years old in good health and CMV-seronegative.

The CDR3 region has the DNA TGTGCCAGCAGCCCAACGGGAGGGTCCCAGCCCCAGCATTTT. This codes for CASSPTGGSQPQHF. V and J are TRBV14 and TRBJ1-5; unclear D gene. Trimming cost V 4 bases and J 7 bases, with 14 bases left between them. This CDR3 spans 14 amino acids. Germline V lookup: CDR1 SGHDN, CDR2 FVKESK.